The 4 T cell receptor beta chains below come from one sample, sequenced in a study of shared clonotypes between healthy human individuals. Method: immunoSEQ multiplex PCR; TCRdb's copy keeps in-frame clones and lacks some. The table lists more than 1.2 million clones, 98% to 99% of them singletons. Specimen: naive CD4+ T cells sorted from blood. As to subset: CD45RA+ positively selected. The receptors originated from a man younger than 45 in good health.

The chain employs TRBV5-1 and TRBJ2-5, with 7 bases lining up with TRBD1. Germline CDR1 and CDR2: SGHRS and YFSETQ. The J segment lost 4 bases and the V segment lost 7 bases, leaving 13 bases of the junction unmatched. This CDR3 is built from 15 residues. CDR3 DNA: TGCGCCAGCGGCTCGACAGGGACCCAGGGAGAGACCCAGTACTTC. Translation gives CASGSTGTQGETQYF.

V is TRBV5-1 and J is TRBJ2-7; 10 nucleotides agree with TRBD2. Germline-derived CDR1 and CDR2 are SGHRS and YFSETQ. After removal of 0 bases from V and 6 bases from J, the junction contained 3 bases not matched to a gene. The CDR3 sequence is 14 residues long. CDR3 sequence: CASSLASGSFEQYF. CDR3 bases: TGCGCCAGCAGCTTGGCTAGCGGGAGTTTCGAGCAGTACTTC.

The chain recombines TRBV7-9 with TRBJ2-7; TRBD2 aligns across 10 bases. V lost 3 bases to trimming and J lost 4 bases; unmatched junction nucleotides: 6. CDR3 size: 15 residues. CDR1 is SEHNR and CDR2 is FQNEAQ in the germline V gene (reference sequence). The CDR3 sequence is CASSFSSGRVYEQYF. The CDR3 DNA follows: TGTGCCAGCAGCTTTTCTAGCGGGAGAGTTTACGAGCAGTACTTC.

The chain links TRBV21-1 to TRBJ2-7; the table's D call, TRBD2, has no DNA check behind it. TRBV21-1 is assigned pseudogene status. This CDR3 is 18 amino acids long. The CDR3 loop reads CASSKEDSGLAGEYEQYF. DNA of the CDR3: TGTGCCAGCAGCAAAGAGGATTCCGGACTAGCGGGAGAGTATGAGCAGTACTTC.